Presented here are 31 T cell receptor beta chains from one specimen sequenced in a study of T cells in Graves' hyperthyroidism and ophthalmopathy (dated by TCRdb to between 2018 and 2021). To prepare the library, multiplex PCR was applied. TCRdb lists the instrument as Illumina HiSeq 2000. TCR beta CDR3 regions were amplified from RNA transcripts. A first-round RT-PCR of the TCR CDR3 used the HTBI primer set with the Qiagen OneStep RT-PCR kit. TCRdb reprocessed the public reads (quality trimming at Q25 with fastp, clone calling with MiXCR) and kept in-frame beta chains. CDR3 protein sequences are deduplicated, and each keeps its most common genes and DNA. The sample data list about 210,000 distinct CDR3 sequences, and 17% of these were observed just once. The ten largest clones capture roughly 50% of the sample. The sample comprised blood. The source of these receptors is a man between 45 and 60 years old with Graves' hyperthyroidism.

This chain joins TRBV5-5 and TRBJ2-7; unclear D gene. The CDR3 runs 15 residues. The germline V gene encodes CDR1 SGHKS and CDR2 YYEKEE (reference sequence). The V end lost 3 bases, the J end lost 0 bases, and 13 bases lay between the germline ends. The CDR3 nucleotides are TGTGCCAGCAGCTCACGACCCGATCTCTCCTACGAGCAGTACTTC. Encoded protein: CASSSRPDLSYEQYF.

The CDR3 protein is CASSSGQGDAETQYF. As DNA, the CDR3 is TGCGCCAGCAGCTCTGGACAGGGCGACGCGGAGACCCAGTACTTC. The chain recombines TRBV5-1 with TRBJ2-5; 8 bases line up with TRBD1. From germline, CDR1 is SGHRS and CDR2 YFSETQ. V shed 3 bases and J 5 bases; nucleotides not matched to a gene: 9. The CDR3 spans 15 residues.

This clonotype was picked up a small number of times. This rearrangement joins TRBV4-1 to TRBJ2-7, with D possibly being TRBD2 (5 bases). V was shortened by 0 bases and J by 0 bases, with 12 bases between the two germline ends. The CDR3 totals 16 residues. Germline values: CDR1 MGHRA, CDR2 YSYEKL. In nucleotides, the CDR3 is TGCGCCAGCAGCCAAGATCCGACGGGAAGCTCCTACGAGCAGTACTTC. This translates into CASSQDPTGSSYEQYF.

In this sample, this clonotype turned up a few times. DNA of the CDR3: TGTGCCAGCAGTTACTCGATTTCGGAGCGCCCTGACAACTACAATGAGCAGTTCTTC. It is translated as CASSYSISERPDNYNEQFF. The rearrangement joins TRBV6-5 to TRBJ2-1; D is ambiguous. Germline values: CDR1 MNHEY, CDR2 SVGAGI. Trimming pared 0 bases from V and 3 bases from J, leaving 21 bases between. The CDR3 has 19 residues.

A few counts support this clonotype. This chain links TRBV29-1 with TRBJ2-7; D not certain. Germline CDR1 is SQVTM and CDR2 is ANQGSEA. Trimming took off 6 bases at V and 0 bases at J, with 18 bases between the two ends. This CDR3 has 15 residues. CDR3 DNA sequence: TGCAGCGTCGAGATCACTGGTGCCCCCTCCTACGAGCAGTACTTC. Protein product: CSVEITGAPSYEQYF.

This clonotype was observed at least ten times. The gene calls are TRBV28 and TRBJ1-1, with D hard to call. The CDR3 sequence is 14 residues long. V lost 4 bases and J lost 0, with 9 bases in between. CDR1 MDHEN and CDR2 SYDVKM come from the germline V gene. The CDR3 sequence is CASSSIYMNTEAFF. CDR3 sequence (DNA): TGTGCCAGCAGTTCTATCTATATGAACACTGAAGCTTTCTTT.

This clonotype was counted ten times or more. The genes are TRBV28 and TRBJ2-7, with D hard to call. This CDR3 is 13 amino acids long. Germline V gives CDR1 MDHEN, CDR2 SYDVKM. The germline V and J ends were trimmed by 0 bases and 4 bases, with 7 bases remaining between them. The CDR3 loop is CASSLWGIYEQYF. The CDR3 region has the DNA TGTGCCAGCAGTTTATGGGGTATATACGAGCAGTACTTC.

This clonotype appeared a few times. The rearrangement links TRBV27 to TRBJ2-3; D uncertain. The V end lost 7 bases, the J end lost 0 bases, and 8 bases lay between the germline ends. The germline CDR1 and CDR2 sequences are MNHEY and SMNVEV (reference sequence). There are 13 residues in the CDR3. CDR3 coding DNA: TGTGCCAGCACCGCCCTGAGCACAGATACGCAGTATTTT. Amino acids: CASTALSTDTQYF.

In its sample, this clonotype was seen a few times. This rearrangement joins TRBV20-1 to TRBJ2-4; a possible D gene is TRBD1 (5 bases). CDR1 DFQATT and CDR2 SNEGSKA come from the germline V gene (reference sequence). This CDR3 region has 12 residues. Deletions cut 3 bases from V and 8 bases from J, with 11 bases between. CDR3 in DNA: TGCAGTGCTAGGGGGCTGGTCCACATTCAGTACTTC. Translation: CSARGLVHIQYF.

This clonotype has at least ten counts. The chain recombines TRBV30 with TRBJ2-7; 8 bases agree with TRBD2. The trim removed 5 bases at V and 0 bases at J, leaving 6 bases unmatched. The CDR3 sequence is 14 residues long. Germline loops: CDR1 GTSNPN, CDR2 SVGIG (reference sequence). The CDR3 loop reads CAWQVSGSSYEQYF. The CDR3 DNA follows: TGTGCCTGGCAAGTCAGCGGGAGCTCCTACGAGCAGTACTTC.

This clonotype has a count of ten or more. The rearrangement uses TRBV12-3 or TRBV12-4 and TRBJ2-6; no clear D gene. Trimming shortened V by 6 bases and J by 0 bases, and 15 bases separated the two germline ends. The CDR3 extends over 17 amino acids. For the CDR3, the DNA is TGTGCCAGCAGATCGGTATTTCGACACTCTGGGGCCAACGTCCTGACTTTC. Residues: CASRSVFRHSGANVLTF.

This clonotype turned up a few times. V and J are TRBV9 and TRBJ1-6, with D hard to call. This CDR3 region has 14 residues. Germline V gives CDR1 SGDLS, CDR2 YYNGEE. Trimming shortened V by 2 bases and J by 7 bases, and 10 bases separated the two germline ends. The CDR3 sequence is CASSVLVENSPLHF. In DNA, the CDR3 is TGTGCCAGCAGCGTTTTGGTGGAAAATTCACCCCTCCACTTT.

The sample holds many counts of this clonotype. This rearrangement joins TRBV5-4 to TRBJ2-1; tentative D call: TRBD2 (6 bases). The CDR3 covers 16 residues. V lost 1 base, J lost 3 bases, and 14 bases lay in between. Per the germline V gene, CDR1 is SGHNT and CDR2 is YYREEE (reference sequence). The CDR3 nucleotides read TGTGCCAGCAGCTTGTGGGTCGGTAGCGGCTACAATGAGCAGTTCTTC. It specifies CASSLWVGSGYNEQFF.

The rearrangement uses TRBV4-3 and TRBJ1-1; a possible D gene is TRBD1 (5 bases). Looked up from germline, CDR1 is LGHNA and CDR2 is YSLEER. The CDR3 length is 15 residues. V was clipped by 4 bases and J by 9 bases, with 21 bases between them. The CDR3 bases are TGCGCCAGCAGCCCATCTGGAGGGGCTCAGCTCCAAGCTTTCTTT. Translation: CASSPSGGAQLQAFF.

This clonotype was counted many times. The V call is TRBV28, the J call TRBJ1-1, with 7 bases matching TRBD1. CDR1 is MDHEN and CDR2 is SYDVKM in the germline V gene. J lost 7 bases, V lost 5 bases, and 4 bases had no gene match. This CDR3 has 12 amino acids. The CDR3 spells CASSPYRGEAFF. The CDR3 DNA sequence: TGTGCCAGCAGTCCTTACAGGGGTGAAGCTTTCTTT.

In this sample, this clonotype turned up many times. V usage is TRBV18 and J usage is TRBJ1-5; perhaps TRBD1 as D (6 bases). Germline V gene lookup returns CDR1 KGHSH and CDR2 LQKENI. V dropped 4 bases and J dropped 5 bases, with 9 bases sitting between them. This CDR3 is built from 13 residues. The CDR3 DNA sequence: TGTGCCAGCTCACGAGGGGGGGATCAGCCCCAGCATTTT. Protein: CASSRGGDQPQHF. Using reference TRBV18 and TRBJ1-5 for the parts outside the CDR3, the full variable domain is NAGVMQNPRHLVRRRGQEARLRCSPMKGHSHVYWYRQLPEEGLKFMVYLQKENIIDESGMPKERFSAEFPKEGPSILRIQQVVRGDSAAYFCASSRGGDQPQHFGDGTRLSIL.

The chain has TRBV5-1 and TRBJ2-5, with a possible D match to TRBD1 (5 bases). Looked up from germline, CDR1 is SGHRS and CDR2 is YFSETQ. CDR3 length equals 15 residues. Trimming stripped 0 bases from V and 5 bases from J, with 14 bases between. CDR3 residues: CASSLGQSLGETQYF. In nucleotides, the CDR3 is TGCGCCAGCAGCTTGGGACAGTCTTTGGGGGAGACCCAGTACTTC. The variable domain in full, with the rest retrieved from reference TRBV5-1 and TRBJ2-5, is KAGVTQTPRYLIKTRGQQVTLSCSPISGHRSVSWYQQTPGQGLQFLFEYFSETQRNKGNFPGRFSGRQFSNSRSEMNVSTLELGDSALYLCASSLGQSLGETQYFGPGTRLLVL.

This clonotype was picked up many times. CDR3 region: CASSLIQGPDTQYF. CDR3 sequence (DNA): TGTGCCAGCAGTTTGATACAGGGACCAGATACGCAGTATTTT. The chain employs TRBV28 and TRBJ2-3; the D gene is possibly TRBD1 (6 bases). The CDR3 consists of 14 residues. Trimming cost V 3 bases and J 4 bases, with 11 bases left between them. CDR1 is MDHEN and CDR2 is SYDVKM in the germline V gene.

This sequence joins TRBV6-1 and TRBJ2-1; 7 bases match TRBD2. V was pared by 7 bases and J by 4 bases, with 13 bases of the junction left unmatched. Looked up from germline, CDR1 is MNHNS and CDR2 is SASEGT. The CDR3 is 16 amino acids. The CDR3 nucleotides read TGTGCCAGCAAGAAGCTCGCTAGCGGACTTTACAATGAGCAGTTCTTC. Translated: CASKKLASGLYNEQFF.

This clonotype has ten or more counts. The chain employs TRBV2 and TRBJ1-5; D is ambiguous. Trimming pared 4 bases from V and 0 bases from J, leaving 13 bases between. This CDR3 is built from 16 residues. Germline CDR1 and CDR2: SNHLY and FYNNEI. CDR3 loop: CASSVQADYSNQPQHF. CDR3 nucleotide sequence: TGTGCCAGCAGTGTTCAGGCAGATTATAGCAATCAGCCCCAGCATTTT.

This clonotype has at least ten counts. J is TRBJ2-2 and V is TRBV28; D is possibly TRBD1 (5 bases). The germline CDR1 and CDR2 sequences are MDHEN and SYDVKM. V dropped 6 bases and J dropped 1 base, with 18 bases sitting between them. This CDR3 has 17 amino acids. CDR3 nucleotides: TGTGCCAGCAGCCTCCCCCGCCAGGGTTTGAACACCGGGGAGCTGTTTTTT. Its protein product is CASSLPRQGLNTGELFF.

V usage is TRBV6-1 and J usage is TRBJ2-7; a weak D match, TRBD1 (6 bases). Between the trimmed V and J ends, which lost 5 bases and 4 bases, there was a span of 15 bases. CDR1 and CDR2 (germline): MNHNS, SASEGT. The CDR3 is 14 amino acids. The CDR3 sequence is CASSRLQGRYEQYF. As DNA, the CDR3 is TGTGCCAGCAGTCGCTTACAGGGTCGGTACGAGCAGTACTTC.

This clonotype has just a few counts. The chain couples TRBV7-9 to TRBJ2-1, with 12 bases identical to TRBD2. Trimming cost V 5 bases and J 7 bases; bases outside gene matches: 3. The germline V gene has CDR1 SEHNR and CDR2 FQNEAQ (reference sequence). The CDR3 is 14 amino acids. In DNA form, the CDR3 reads TGTGCCAGCAGCCACGGGACTAGCGGGAATGAGCAGTTCTTC. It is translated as CASSHGTSGNEQFF. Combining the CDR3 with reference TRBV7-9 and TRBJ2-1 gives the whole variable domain DTGVSQNPRHKITKRGQNVTFRCDPISEHNRLYWYRQTLGQGPEFLTYFQNEAQLEKSRLLSDRFSAERPKGSFSTLEIQRTEQGDSAMYLCASSHGTSGNEQFFGPGTRLTVL.

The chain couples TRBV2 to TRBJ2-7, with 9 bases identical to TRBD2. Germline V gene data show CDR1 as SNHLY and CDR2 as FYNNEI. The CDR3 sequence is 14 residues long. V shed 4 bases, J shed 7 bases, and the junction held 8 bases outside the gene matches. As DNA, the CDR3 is TGTGCCAGCAGTGTGGGCGGGAGGGCGTCAGAGCAGTACTTC. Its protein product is CASSVGGRASEQYF.

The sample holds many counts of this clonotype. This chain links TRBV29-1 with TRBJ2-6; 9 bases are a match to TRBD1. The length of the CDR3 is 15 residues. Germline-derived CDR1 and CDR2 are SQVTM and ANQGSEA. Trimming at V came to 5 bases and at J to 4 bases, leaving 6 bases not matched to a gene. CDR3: CSVFTGGGGANVLTF. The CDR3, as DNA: TGCAGCGTTTTCACAGGGGGCGGAGGGGCCAACGTCCTGACTTTC.

CDR3 in amino acids: CASFEGRRETQYF. CDR3 sequence (DNA): TGCGCCAGCTTCGAGGGGCGTAGAGAGACCCAGTACTTC. The chain combines TRBV5-1 with TRBJ2-5; D is perhaps TRBD1 or TRBD2 (5 bases each). The V end lost 7 bases, the J end lost 4 bases, and 14 bases lay between the germline ends. The CDR3 length is 13 residues. Germline V lookup: CDR1 SGHRS, CDR2 YFSETQ. The full variable domain, with the rest looked up from reference TRBV5-1 and TRBJ2-5, is KAGVTQTPRYLIKTRGQQVTLSCSPISGHRSVSWYQQTPGQGLQFLFEYFSETQRNKGNFPGRFSGRQFSNSRSEMNVSTLELGDSALYLCASFEGRRETQYFGPGTRLLVL.

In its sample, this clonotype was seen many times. CDR3 protein: CAWSVRRKSYEQYF. CDR3 DNA: TGTGCCTGGAGTGTACGGCGGAAATCCTACGAGCAGTACTTC. The chain recombines TRBV30 with TRBJ2-7, with D uncertain. Trimming took off 0 bases at V and 1 base at J, with 10 bases between the two ends. Germline CDR1 and CDR2: GTSNPN and SVGIG (reference sequence). CDR3 length: 14 amino acids.

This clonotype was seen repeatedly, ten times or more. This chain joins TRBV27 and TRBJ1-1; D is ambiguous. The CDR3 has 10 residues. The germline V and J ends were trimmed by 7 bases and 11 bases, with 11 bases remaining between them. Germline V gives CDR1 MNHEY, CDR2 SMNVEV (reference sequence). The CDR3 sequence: CASIPPGAFF. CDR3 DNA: TGTGCCAGCATCCCCCCAGGCGCTTTCTTT.

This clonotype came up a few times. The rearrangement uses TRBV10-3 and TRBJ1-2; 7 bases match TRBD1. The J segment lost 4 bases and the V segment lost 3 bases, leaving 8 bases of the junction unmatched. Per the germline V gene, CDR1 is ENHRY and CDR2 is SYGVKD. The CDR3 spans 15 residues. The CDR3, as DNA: TGTGCCATCAGTGATTACGACAGGGAGGGCTATGGCTACACCTTC. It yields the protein CAISDYDREGYGYTF.

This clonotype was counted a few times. CDR3 region: CSGRQYQETQYF. The CDR3 coding sequence is TGCAGCGGAAGACAATACCAAGAGACCCAGTACTTC. The chain joins TRBV29-1 to TRBJ2-5; D unclear. Looked up from germline, CDR1 is SQVTM and CDR2 is ANQGSEA. V lost 7 bases, J lost 0 bases, and 9 bases lay in between. The CDR3 length is 12 residues.

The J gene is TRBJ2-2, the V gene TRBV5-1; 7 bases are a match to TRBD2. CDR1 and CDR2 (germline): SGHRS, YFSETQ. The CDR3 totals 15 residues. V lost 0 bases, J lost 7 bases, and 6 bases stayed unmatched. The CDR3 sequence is CASSLGRTSGGELFF. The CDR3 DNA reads TGCGCCAGCAGCTTGGGACGGACTAGTGGCGGGGAGCTGTTTTTT.